This TCR beta chain is from a study of T cell repertoires in cytomegalovirus infection. General study points: CMV carriers with the relevant HLA were identified by cumulative public TCR beta family frequency.

This clonotype came up many times. Its specificity is unknown. TCRdb passed the reads through MiXCR, listing each CDR3 protein once. The repertoire holds around 210,000 distinct CDR3 sequences, about 5.9% seen once, with about 6% in the top ten. Germline CDR1 SGHRS, CDR2 YFSETQ. The CDR3 runs 15 residues. V lost 0 bases to trimming and J lost 6 bases; unmatched junction nucleotides: 4. The receptor comes from a human donor in good health (CMV status not recorded). Some clones in this sample may be carry-over from other donors' samples. The sequenced sample consisted of PBMCs. The chain is built from TRBV5-1 and TRBJ1-5, with 9 bases identical to TRBD1. The CDR3 loop is CASSLGDREGQPQHF. The DNA of the CDR3 is TGCGCCAGCAGCTTGGGGGACAGGGAGGGTCAGCCCCAGCATTTT.